The next 8 T cell receptor beta chains were all read from a single sample in a study of a mutant IDH1 vaccine in newly diagnosed glioma. Repertoires were generated with immunoSEQ multiplex PCR, while TCRdb's copy carries only in-frame clones and drops some. The repertoire holds roughly 49,000 clones, with about 92% as singletons. Documented time point: week 35, safety follow-up. Every single dose of the vaccine, 300 ug of mutant IDH1 20-mer peptide, came with topical imiquimod. No antigens are known for them. The material was PBMCs, obtained from a glioma patient whose treatment included an IDH1 peptide vaccine. The receptors were gathered from a man over 45 with glioma.

The chain combines TRBV5-8 with TRBJ1-1, with D uncertain. The CDR3 is 12 amino acids. Trimming stripped 5 bases from V and 3 bases from J, with 8 bases between. From germline, CDR1 is SGHTS and CDR2 YDEGEE. The CDR3 nucleotides read TGTGCCAGCAGTCGTTTCGACACTGAAGCTTTCTTT. Its translation: CASSRFDTEAFF.

The chain links TRBV5-1 to TRBJ1-2; D is undetermined. The CDR3 is made up of 13 amino acids. Germline loops: CDR1 SGHRS, CDR2 YFSETQ. Trimming shortened V by 0 bases and J by 7 bases, and 10 bases separated the two germline ends. The CDR3 is CASSLGAGGGYTF. CDR3 DNA sequence: TGCGCCAGCAGCTTGGGGGCAGGAGGTGGCTACACCTTC.

The V gene is TRBV7-3, the J gene TRBJ2-7, with 11 bases matching TRBD2. Germline trimming cut 5 bases from V and 6 bases from J; bases unmatched to any gene: 9. This CDR3 is built from 15 residues. Germline V lookup: CDR1 SGHTA, CDR2 FQGTGA. CDR3 in amino acids: CASSPRLAGRREQYF. The CDR3 nucleotides read TGTGCCAGCAGCCCCAGACTAGCGGGGAGACGCGAGCAGTACTTC.

The gene calls are TRBV4-1 and TRBJ2-7; D unresolved. CDR1 is MGHRA and CDR2 is YSYEKL in the germline V gene. The CDR3 is 15 residues long. Trimming shortened V by 2 bases and J by 0 bases, and 11 bases separated the two germline ends. The CDR3 region has the DNA TGCGCCAGCAGCCAATCGTTCCCCGCCTCCTACGAGCAGTACTTC. It is translated as CASSQSFPASYEQYF.

The chain is built from TRBV6-6 and TRBJ1-1; D is possibly TRBD1 (5 bases). Germline lookup yields CDR1 MNHNY and CDR2 SVGAGI (reference sequence). V lost 6 bases and J 11 bases, leaving 19 bases between the germline ends. This CDR3 contains 13 residues. The CDR3 region has the DNA TGTGCCAGCAGCCTCACGGGGGGGGTTGCGGCTTTCTTT. Translated, it gives CASSLTGGVAAFF.

This clone was seen once. The chain recombines TRBV27 with TRBJ2-7; no clear D. Germline CDR1 is MNHEY and CDR2 is SMNVEV (reference sequence). The CDR3 is 13 amino acids. V lost 0 bases to trimming and J lost 2 bases, with 5 bases between them. The CDR3 spells CASSLSATYEQYF. The CDR3 bases are TGTGCCAGCAGTTTATCAGCCACCTACGAGCAGTACTTC.

This chain joins TRBV27 and TRBJ1-2; D is perhaps TRBD1 (5 bases). The V end was cut by 2 bases, the J end by 5 bases, with 15 bases between. CDR3 length equals 15 residues. Per the germline V gene, CDR1 is MNHEY and CDR2 is SMNVEV (reference sequence). CDR3 amino acids: CASSLIGGYWYGYTF. In DNA form, the CDR3 reads TGTGCCAGCAGTTTAATCGGGGGTTATTGGTATGGCTACACCTTC.

This clone has only one observation. This chain joins TRBV7-8 and TRBJ2-7; 7 bases match TRBD1. With 1 base clipped from V and 7 bases from J, the junction kept 7 bases outside the gene matches. The CDR3 runs to 14 residues. From germline, CDR1 is SGHVS and CDR2 FQNEAQ. This chain's CDR3 is CASSLGLGGLEQYF. CDR3 bases: TGTGCCAGCAGCTTAGGATTAGGGGGCTTAGAGCAGTACTTC.